What follows are 19 T cell receptor beta chains derived from one specimen sequenced in a study of OX40 agonist ivuxolimab in advanced cancers. Profiled with immunoSEQ multiplex PCR; TCRdb holds only in-frame clones, not every one. The sample carries tens of thousands of clones, 80% to 90% recorded once. The specimen was CD4+ or CD8+ T cells sorted from blood, collected in a trial of the OX40 agonist ivuxolimab. The receptors were sampled from an adult with an advanced solid tumor such as melanoma, head and neck, liver or kidney cancer.

The genes are TRBV2 and TRBJ1-1; the match to TRBD1 covers 7 bases. V gave up 6 bases and J gave up 1 base; unmatched junction bases: 2. Germline V gene data show CDR1 as SNHLY and CDR2 as FYNNEI. There are 13 residues in the CDR3. This CDR3 is CASSGTANTEAFF. CDR3 coding DNA: TGTGCCAGCAGCGGGACAGCGAACACTGAAGCTTTCTTT.

This clone was detected a few times. The chain joins TRBV5-4 to TRBJ2-1, with 14 bases aligning to TRBD2. Trimming removed 0 bases from V and 10 bases from J; junction bases left unmatched: 3. The CDR3 totals 15 residues. The germline V gene encodes CDR1 SGHNT and CDR2 YYREEE (reference sequence). As DNA, the CDR3 is TGTGCCAGCAGCTTGGGAGGACTAGCGGGGGGAGAGCAGTTCTTC. It encodes CASSLGGLAGGEQFF.

The chain links TRBV7-9 to TRBJ2-5, with D maybe TRBD2 (6 bases). In germline, CDR1 is SEHNR, CDR2 FQNEAQ (reference sequence). V lost 1 base to trimming and J lost 7 bases, with 16 bases between them. The CDR3 runs 15 residues. The CDR3 DNA follows: TGTGCCAGCAGCTTAGTGGGGTCAACCGGGGGGACCCAGTACTTC. Translation: CASSLVGSTGGTQYF.

The chain joins TRBV5-1 to TRBJ2-5; TRBD1 matches 8 bases. J was trimmed by 4 bases and V by 4 bases; bases with no gene match: 6. The CDR3 totals 14 residues. Germline V lookup: CDR1 SGHRS, CDR2 YFSETQ. The CDR3, as DNA: TGCGCCAGCAGCCATCGGACAGGGCGAGAGACCCAGTACTTC. It translates to CASSHRTGRETQYF. Combining the CDR3 with reference TRBV5-1 and TRBJ2-5 gives the whole variable domain KAGVTQTPRYLIKTRGQQVTLSCSPISGHRSVSWYQQTPGQGLQFLFEYFSETQRNKGNFPGRFSGRQFSNSRSEMNVSTLELGDSALYLCASSHRTGRETQYFGPGTRLLVL.

The J gene is TRBJ1-1, the V gene TRBV7-6; 7 bases match TRBD1. The CDR3 is 15 amino acids. J gave up 3 bases and V 1 base, and 5 bases lay outside the gene matches. The germline CDR1 and CDR2 sequences are SGHVS and FNYEAQ. The CDR3 loop reads CASSLGQGGDTEAFF. CDR3 DNA sequence: TGTGCCAGCAGCTTAGGGCAGGGGGGCGACACTGAAGCTTTCTTT.

This clone was detected once. The chain combines TRBV6-6 with TRBJ2-2; a possible D gene is TRBD1 (5 bases). Germline V gives CDR1 MNHNY, CDR2 SVGAGI (reference sequence). V lost 5 bases and J lost 4, with 8 bases in between. The CDR3 spans 13 residues. CDR3 nucleotide sequence: TGTGCCAGCAGTAGGGGAAGCACCGGGGAGCTGTTTTTT. Its protein product is CASSRGSTGELFF.

The genes are TRBV2 and TRBJ2-2, with a tentative D call TRBD1 (6 bases). With 6 bases removed from V and 7 bases from J, the gap between germline ends came to 21 bases. In germline, CDR1 is SNHLY, CDR2 FYNNEI. The CDR3 has 16 amino acids. The CDR3 sequence: CASRRDRSSGGGELFF. The CDR3 coding sequence is TGTGCCAGCAGGCGAGACAGGAGCTCAGGTGGCGGGGAGCTGTTTTTT.

This chain connects TRBV19 to TRBJ2-2; no reliable D call. CDR1 and CDR2 from the germline V gene are LNHDA and SQIVND (reference sequence). The V gene lost 5 bases and the J gene lost 8 bases, with 9 bases spanning the gap. This CDR3 contains 12 residues. The CDR3 spells CASSYFGGELFF. CDR3 coding DNA: TGTGCCAGTAGTTACTTCGGGGGGGAGCTGTTTTTT.

This sequence joins TRBV19 and TRBJ2-7; D could derive from TRBD1 or TRBD2 (5 bases each). The germline V gene encodes CDR1 LNHDA and CDR2 SQIVND (reference sequence). This CDR3 comprises 14 residues. Deletions cut 1 base from V and 2 bases from J, with 9 bases between. DNA of the CDR3: TGTGCCAGTAGTATAGGGGACGGTACCTACGAGCAGTACTTC. This sequence encodes CASSIGDGTYEQYF.

The J gene is TRBJ2-1, the V gene TRBV4-2, with TRBD2 matching over 10 bases. Trimming cost V 0 bases and J 4 bases; bases outside gene matches: 6. The CDR3 has 17 amino acids. Germline V gene lookup returns CDR1 LGHNA and CDR2 YNFKEQ. In nucleotides, the CDR3 is TGTGCCAGCAGCCAAGAGAGCGGGGGGGCCAGGTACAATGAGCAGTTCTTC. Its protein is CASSQESGGARYNEQFF.

In its sample, this clone was seen once. The chain carries TRBV5-6 and TRBJ1-6, with TRBD1 matching over 9 bases. The CDR3 spans 16 residues. The V gene end was trimmed by 5 bases and the J gene end by 8 bases; junction bases not matched to a gene: 11. The germline V gene encodes CDR1 SGHDT and CDR2 YYEEEE. CDR3 bases: TGTGCCAGCAGTCCCTCTAGGGGACAGGGAGATTCACCCCTCCACTTT. Protein: CASSPSRGQGDSPLHF.

The V gene is TRBV9, the J gene TRBJ2-3, with D possibly called TRBD1 or TRBD2 (5 bases each). Germline V gene sequence: CDR1 SGDLS, CDR2 YYNGEE. V gave up 5 bases and J gave up 2 bases, with 15 bases separating them. The CDR3 has 15 residues. The CDR3 DNA is TGTGCCAGCAGGCAGGCTCGGGGCAACACAGATACGCAGTATTTT. Residues: CASRQARGNTDTQYF.

The genes are TRBV2 and TRBJ1-5; D remains unclear. The V gene lost 6 bases and the J gene lost 4 bases, with 10 bases spanning the gap. CDR1 is SNHLY and CDR2 is FYNNEI in the germline V gene. This CDR3 region has 13 residues. The CDR3 bases are TGTGCCAGCAGGCAAGGAGGGAATCAGCCCCAGCATTTT. Its translation is CASRQGGNQPQHF.

In nucleotides, the CDR3 is TGTGCCAGCAGTTGGACTAGCGCCTTGGGAAAGCAGTTCTTC. Encoded protein: CASSWTSALGKQFF. The gene calls are TRBV7-9 and TRBJ2-1; 9 bases are shared with TRBD2. Germline CDR1 reads SEHNR; CDR2 reads FQNEAQ (reference sequence). V was pared by 6 bases and J by 11 bases, with 11 bases of the junction left unmatched. The CDR3 length is 14 residues.

This chain links TRBV7-9 with TRBJ2-1; a weak D match, TRBD1 (5 bases). This CDR3 has 14 residues. Between the trimmed V and J ends, which lost 5 bases and 4 bases, there was a span of 12 bases. Germline CDR1 and CDR2: SEHNR and FQNEAQ (reference sequence). This CDR3 is CASSRKTEYNEQFF. DNA for the CDR3: TGTGCCAGCAGCCGCAAGACAGAGTACAATGAGCAGTTCTTC.

The chain uses TRBV19 and TRBJ1-1; 8 bases are shared with TRBD1. This CDR3 has 14 residues. Germline CDR1 reads LNHDA; CDR2 reads SQIVND (reference sequence). The trim removed 7 bases at V and 1 base at J, leaving 5 bases unmatched. The CDR3 DNA reads TGTGCCAGTACCCGAACAGGGGGGAACACTGAAGCTTTCTTT. It encodes CASTRTGGNTEAFF. The full variable domain, in which reference TRBV19 and TRBJ1-1 provide the parts outside the CDR3, is DGGITQSPKYLFRKEGQNVTLSCEQNLNHDAMYWYRQDPGQGLRLIYYSQIVNDFQKGDIAEGYSVSREKKESFPLTVTSAQKNPTAFYLCASTRTGGNTEAFFGQGTRLTVV.

The chain uses TRBV18 and TRBJ2-3, with a possible D match to TRBD2 (5 bases). V was trimmed by 2 bases and J by 4 bases, leaving 16 bases between them. Germline V gene lookup returns CDR1 KGHSH and CDR2 LQKENI. The CDR3 has 16 residues. The CDR3 nucleotides read TGTGCCAGCTCACCAGGAAGCGGTTGGAAGGCAGATACGCAGTATTTT. This codes for CASSPGSGWKADTQYF.

The chain recombines TRBV7-9 with TRBJ1-6, with a tentative D call TRBD1 (6 bases). This CDR3 has 16 residues. From germline, CDR1 is SEHNR and CDR2 FQNEAQ (reference sequence). Trimming removed 1 base at V and 3 bases at J, with 10 bases between. The CDR3 DNA reads TGTGCCAGCAGCTTAGGAGGGGGGAACTATAATTCACCCCTCCACTTT. Protein product: CASSLGGGNYNSPLHF.

The sample holds one count of this clone. The chain employs TRBV11-2 and TRBJ2-3; TRBD2 agrees at 9 bases. V lost 1 base to trimming and J lost 0 bases; unmatched junction nucleotides: 5. This CDR3 is built from 17 residues. CDR1 SGHAT and CDR2 FQNNGV come from the germline V gene. The DNA for the CDR3 is TGTGCCAGCAGCTTAGTAGGGAGCGGGGGGAGCACAGATACGCAGTATTTT. Its translation: CASSLVGSGGSTDTQYF. The full variable domain, its missing parts supplied by reference TRBV11-2 and TRBJ2-3, is EAGVAQSPRYKIIEKRQSVAFWCNPISGHATLYWYQQILGQGPKLLIQFQNNGVVDDSQLPKDRFSAERLKGVDSTLKIQPAKLEDSAVYLCASSLVGSGGSTDTQYFGPGTRLTVL.